This T cell receptor beta chain was retrieved from a study of blood T cell repertoires in COVID-19. Study details: Italy, Spain and the United States were the sources of the convalescent and acute COVID-19 samples. PBMCs, B-cell-depleted T cells, or T cells were the source of the cDNA or gDNA that made up the material.

The germline gives CDR1 SGHNT, CDR2 YYREEE (reference sequence). CDR3 length equals 14 residues. Trimming pared 4 bases from V and 5 bases from J, leaving 15 bases between. How the authors handled the data: It was from reference gene primer amplification that nucleated cell counts were estimated. Sequencing used immunoSEQ multiplex PCR; TCRdb keeps in-frame clones, though not all of them. Clone size and the V and J calls come from that table; the DNA yielded D and trimming. The sample comprises approximately 94,000 clones, around four fifths of which are singletons, and under 15% rests with the top ten.

The V gene is TRBV5-4, the J gene TRBJ2-5, with D possibly being TRBD1 (5 bases). This clonotype was obtained from a man between 45 and 60 years old with active or convalescent COVID-19. Sample: peripheral blood. The CDR3 is CASSVTGLGETQYF. The CDR3, as DNA: TGTGCCAGCAGCGTCACAGGCCTCGGGGAGACCCAGTACTTC.